The 2 T cell receptor beta chains below were found in one sample sequenced in a study of cytomegalovirus exposure and HLA in healthy donors. Researchers ran the PCR with 60 Vbeta and 13 Jbeta primers. Only in-frame clones appear in the TCRdb table, and some are missing; sequencing was by immunoSEQ multiplex PCR. In all, the sample yields 30,000 to 40,000 clones. Sequencing input: PBMCs. The source is a woman aged 35 to 49 in good health and CMV-seropositive.

The rearrangement links TRBV5-5 to TRBJ2-7, with 8 bases matching TRBD1. The CDR3 sequence is 13 residues long. The J segment lost 4 bases and the V segment lost 9 bases, leaving 9 bases of the junction unmatched. CDR1 and CDR2 (germline): SGHKS, YYEKEE (reference sequence). The CDR3 here is CATGQGMEYEQYF. In nucleotides, the CDR3 is TGTGCCACCGGACAGGGAATGGAATACGAGCAGTACTTC.

This rearrangement joins TRBV5-4 to TRBJ1-5, with D possibly TRBD1 on 6 matching bases. Trimming cost V 6 bases and J 5 bases, with 12 bases left between them. Germline values: CDR1 SGHNT, CDR2 YYREEE (reference sequence). The CDR3 runs 13 residues. DNA of the CDR3: TGTGCCAGCAACAGGGAATCCTATCAGCCCCAGCATTTT. It translates to CASNRESYQPQHF.